This TCR beta chain is from a study of T cells after yellow fever vaccination. V lost 4 bases and J 2 bases, leaving 15 bases between the germline ends. Germline CDR1 and CDR2: GTSNPN and SVGIG (reference sequence). The CDR3 has 14 residues. TCRdb called the 5' RACE reads again in MiXCR, with one record for every CDR3 protein. Of hundreds of thousands of distinct CDR3 sequences listed, 7% to 10% are singletons. This clonotype was seen a handful of times. This material consisted of PBMCs, taken approximately 40 days after the first yellow fever vaccination. This TCR was sampled from a man aged 18 to 35 who received the YFV17D yellow fever vaccine. This chain joins TRBV30 and TRBJ2-7; D could derive from TRBD1 or TRBD2 (5 bases each). The DNA of the CDR3 is TGTGCCTGGATAGCCGGGACGGCGGCCTACGAGCAGTACTTC. Translated, it gives CAWIAGTAAYEQYF.